This T cell receptor beta chain was sequenced for a study of OX40 agonist ivuxolimab in advanced cancers. On the study more broadly: Administration of intravenous ivuxolimab to patients occurred every 2 weeks at 0.01 to 10 mg/kg. General study findings and limits: Researchers did not determine the expanded peripheral T cells' antigen specificity. With doses of 0.1-3.0 mg/kg, partial responders showed among the lowest clonal expansion.

For this clone: The antigen is unknown.

The trim removed 2 bases at V and 5 bases at J, leaving 13 bases unmatched. In germline, CDR1 is SGHDT, CDR2 YYEEEE. There are 17 residues in the CDR3. Method: immunoSEQ multiplex PCR; TCRdb's copy keeps in-frame clones and lacks some. Among approximately 40,000 clones, 80% to 90% were seen once, and the ten largest hold approximately 5.9%. This chain links TRBV5-6 with TRBJ2-3; TRBD1 matches at 8 bases. Specimen: CD4+ or CD8+ T cells sorted from blood, collected in a trial of the OX40 agonist ivuxolimab. The TCR originated in an adult with an advanced solid tumor such as melanoma, head and neck, liver or kidney cancer. CDR3 nucleotides: TGTGCCAGCAGCTTTCGGACAGGGAGGTGGATCGGAGATACGCAGTATTTT. Translation gives CASSFRTGRWIGDTQYF.